A single sample is the source of the 25 T cell receptor beta chains below, sequenced in a study of T cell changes during pregnancy in multiple sclerosis. The method was immunoSEQ multiplex PCR; TCRdb's version includes in-frame clones alone and lacks a portion of them. The data show roughly 40,000 clones, almost 95% seen once. Sequencing was performed on CD4+ T cells from peripheral blood mononuclear cells, taken before pregnancy. The receptors come from a female donor with multiple sclerosis, enrolled in a pregnancy study.

The chain has TRBV19 and TRBJ2-7, with D maybe TRBD1 (5 bases). The CDR3 totals 12 residues. Germline V gene lookup returns CDR1 LNHDA and CDR2 SQIVND (reference sequence). The V end lost 8 bases, the J end lost 2 bases, and 10 bases lay between the germline ends. CDR3 in amino acids: CASQGQTYEQYF. CDR3 coding DNA: TGTGCCAGTCAGGGTCAGACCTACGAGCAGTACTTC.

CDR3 in amino acids: CASSIGPGHQPYEQYF. The CDR3 DNA sequence: TGTGCCAGTAGTATAGGCCCAGGCCACCAGCCCTACGAGCAGTACTTC. V and J are TRBV19 and TRBJ2-7; D ambiguous. CDR3 length equals 16 residues. The V gene's germline CDR1 is LNHDA and CDR2 SQIVND (reference sequence). V dropped 1 base and J dropped 2 bases, with 15 bases sitting between them.

This sequence joins TRBV30 and TRBJ1-5, with 8 positions matching TRBD1. This CDR3 has 15 amino acids. Trimming at V came to 3 bases and at J to 4 bases, leaving 8 bases not matched to a gene. Germline lookup yields CDR1 GTSNPN and CDR2 SVGIG (reference sequence). This CDR3 is CAWSPPGGPNQPQHF. The CDR3 DNA reads TGTGCCTGGAGCCCCCCAGGGGGCCCGAATCAGCCCCAGCATTTT.

The chain joins TRBV19 to TRBJ2-5; D is perhaps TRBD2 (6 bases). The CDR3 extends over 13 amino acids. The V end lost 3 bases, the J end lost 5 bases, and 10 bases lay between the germline ends. Germline V gives CDR1 LNHDA, CDR2 SQIVND (reference sequence). The CDR3 spells CASSIGGMETQYF. The DNA for the CDR3 is TGTGCCAGTAGTATCGGCGGGATGGAGACCCAGTACTTC.

The V call is TRBV29-1, the J call TRBJ2-1; D possibly corresponds to TRBD2 (6 bases). V was trimmed by 3 bases and J by 0 bases, leaving 9 bases between them. The CDR3 sequence is 14 residues long. Germline V CDR1 and CDR2: SQVTM, ANQGSEA. The CDR3 region is CSVERESSYNEQFF. CDR3 coding DNA: TGCAGCGTTGAGCGGGAAAGCTCCTACAATGAGCAGTTCTTC.

The rearrangement links TRBV6-5 to TRBJ2-1; D might be TRBD1 (5 bases). The CDR3 is made up of 16 amino acids. Trimming took off 0 bases at V and 8 bases at J, with 17 bases between the two ends. Germline values: CDR1 MNHEY, CDR2 SVGAGI. Here the CDR3 reads CASSYSIGDGYDEQFF. The DNA for the CDR3 is TGTGCCAGCAGTTACTCTATAGGGGATGGGTACGATGAGCAGTTCTTC.

The J gene is TRBJ2-5, the V gene TRBV29-1, with 7 bases identical to TRBD1. With 1 base clipped from V and 4 bases from J, the junction kept 6 bases outside the gene matches. The CDR3 loop spans 14 amino acids. Germline V lookup: CDR1 SQVTM, CDR2 ANQGSEA. CDR3 sequence reads: CSVEGQGVGETQYF. The CDR3 nucleotides read TGCAGCGTTGAAGGACAGGGAGTTGGAGAGACCCAGTACTTC.

The V call is TRBV4-3, the J call TRBJ2-3; D is unclear. Trimming removed 0 bases from V and 6 bases from J, with 10 bases in between. The CDR3 totals 14 residues. Germline V gene sequence: CDR1 LGHNA, CDR2 YSLEER. CDR3 bases: TGCGCCAGCAGCCAAGAGGCAGTCATCGATACGCAGTATTTT. This gives the protein CASSQEAVIDTQYF.

The rearrangement links TRBV6-1 to TRBJ2-6, with D possibly matching TRBD1 (5 bases). V was trimmed by 4 bases and J by 2 bases, leaving 12 bases between them. The germline CDR1 and CDR2 sequences are MNHNS and SASEGT. The CDR3 is 16 amino acids. CDR3 region: CASSGQFQAGANVLTF. The CDR3, as DNA: TGTGCCAGCAGTGGACAGTTCCAGGCTGGGGCCAACGTCCTGACTTTC.

This clone was seen just once. This chain connects TRBV6-1 to TRBJ2-7; D call uncertain. Trimming took 1 base from V and 5 from J, leaving 6 bases between them. This CDR3 is built from 12 residues. The germline V gene encodes CDR1 MNHNS and CDR2 SASEGT. The CDR3 coding sequence is TGTGCCAGCAGTGAAGACCGCGACGAGCAGTACTTC. Translated: CASSEDRDEQYF.

V gene TRBV2 combines with J gene TRBJ2-3; TRBD1 matches 7 bases. With V trimmed by 4 bases and J by 1 base, 8 bases remained unmatched. This CDR3 region has 16 residues. From germline, CDR1 is SNHLY and CDR2 FYNNEI. The CDR3 protein is CASSGQGPTRTDTQYF. The DNA of the CDR3 is TGTGCCAGCAGTGGACAGGGACCCACTCGCACAGATACGCAGTATTTT.

In nucleotides, the CDR3 is TGTGCCAGTGGACAGGGGCCCCGGAACACCATATATTTT. This encodes CASGQGPRNTIYF. The chain links TRBV7-2 to TRBJ1-3; 9 nucleotides agree with TRBD1. Per the germline V gene, CDR1 is SGHTA and CDR2 is FQGNSA. The CDR3 covers 13 residues. After removal of 9 bases from V and 7 bases from J, the junction contained 7 bases not matched to a gene.

V usage is TRBV6-6 and J usage is TRBJ2-7; 7 positions match TRBD2. This CDR3 region has 16 residues. Looked up from germline, CDR1 is MNHNY and CDR2 is SVGAGI (reference sequence). J was trimmed by 0 bases and V by 2 bases; bases with no gene match: 7. The CDR3 sequence is CASSYVLRGTSYEQYF. The CDR3 DNA reads TGTGCCAGCAGTTACGTCCTGCGGGGGACCTCCTACGAGCAGTACTTC.

V usage is TRBV15 and J usage is TRBJ2-5; 8 bases line up with TRBD2. Germline values: CDR1 LNHNV, CDR2 YYDKDF (reference sequence). This CDR3 region has 13 residues. V shed 4 bases, J shed 3 bases, and the junction held 1 base outside the gene matches. This CDR3 reads CATSMGLEETQYF. The CDR3 region has the DNA TGTGCCACCAGCATGGGACTAGAAGAGACCCAGTACTTC.

The chain recombines TRBV20-1 with TRBJ2-1; D is possibly TRBD1 (6 bases). Germline V gene lookup returns CDR1 DFQATT and CDR2 SNEGSKA (reference sequence). The CDR3 totals 11 residues. Trimming removed 5 bases at V and 9 bases at J, with 11 bases between. The DNA of the CDR3 is TGCAGTGCTGGACAGAGGGGTGAGCAGTTCTTC. Protein product: CSAGQRGEQFF.

This chain links TRBV28 with TRBJ2-7; possible D gene TRBD1, 5 bases. V lost 7 bases, J lost 6 bases, and 19 bases lay in between. The CDR3 length is 14 residues. CDR1 MDHEN and CDR2 SYDVKM come from the germline V gene. The CDR3 bases are TGTGCCAGCAACTCGGACACGGACCGCGTCGAGCAGTACTTC. It yields the protein CASNSDTDRVEQYF.

The gene calls are TRBV7-2 and TRBJ2-3, with D possibly matching TRBD2 (6 bases). Germline V CDR1 and CDR2: SGHTA, FQGNSA. The CDR3 extends over 15 amino acids. The ends were cut back, 7 bases at V and 2 bases at J, with 16 bases in the middle. The CDR3 sequence is CASTDRGRPTDTQYF. DNA for the CDR3: TGTGCCAGCACCGACCGGGGGAGGCCCACAGATACGCAGTATTTT.

The chain is built from TRBV29-1 and TRBJ2-1, with 11 bases lining up with TRBD1. The V gene end was trimmed by 4 bases and the J gene end by 3 bases; junction bases not matched to a gene: 2. CDR1 is SQVTM, CDR2 ANQGSEA, per germline. The CDR3 runs to 14 residues. The CDR3 here is CSVADRGHYNEQFF. DNA for the CDR3: TGCAGCGTTGCGGACAGGGGGCACTACAATGAGCAGTTCTTC.

V usage is TRBV5-4 and J usage is TRBJ1-1, with 7 bases that match TRBD1. The CDR3 runs to 16 residues. J was trimmed by 5 bases and V by 0 bases; bases with no gene match: 10. Germline-derived CDR1 and CDR2 are SGHNT and YYREEE (reference sequence). Here the CDR3 reads CASSLGQGSGGTEAFF. CDR3 sequence (DNA): TGTGCCAGCAGCTTGGGACAGGGAAGCGGAGGAACTGAAGCTTTCTTT.

This clone occurred a few times. This sequence joins TRBV7-6 and TRBJ2-5; 8 bases agree with TRBD2. CDR1 SGHVS and CDR2 FNYEAQ come from the germline V gene. Trimming at V came to 5 bases and at J to 2 bases, leaving 7 bases not matched to a gene. The CDR3 is made up of 15 amino acids. The CDR3: CASSGSGTRQETQYF. CDR3 DNA sequence: TGTGCCAGCAGCGGATCCGGGACTAGACAAGAGACCCAGTACTTC.

The chain couples TRBV28 to TRBJ2-1; D is possibly TRBD2 (6 bases). V lost 2 bases to trimming and J lost 0 bases, with 8 bases between them. Germline-derived CDR1 and CDR2 are MDHEN and SYDVKM. The CDR3 covers 15 residues. The CDR3 loop reads CASSLGGLSYNEQFF. For the CDR3, the DNA is TGTGCCAGCAGTTTAGGAGGGCTCTCCTACAATGAGCAGTTCTTC.

This clone was found once. Different DNA sequences within this sample yield the same CDR3. The V call is TRBV9, the J call TRBJ1-5; no reliable D call. Trimming took off 0 bases at V and 1 base at J, with 5 bases between the two ends. CDR3 length equals 14 residues. Per germline, CDR1 SGDLS and CDR2 YYNGEE. The CDR3 coding sequence is TGTGCCAGCAGCGTAGGAGGGAGCAATCAGCCCCAGCATTTT. Its protein product is CASSVGGSNQPQHF.

The chain couples TRBV6-6 to TRBJ2-2, with D hard to call. The ends were cut back, 3 bases at V and 7 bases at J, with 6 bases in the middle. The CDR3 is 12 residues long. The germline gives CDR1 MNHNY, CDR2 SVGAGI (reference sequence). The CDR3 bases are TGTGCCAGCAGTTATCCTAGCGGGGAGCTGTTTTTT. Protein product: CASSYPSGELFF.

This chain connects TRBV12-2 to TRBJ2-3; the table names TRBD1, a call not compared with the DNA. TRBV12-2 is listed as a pseudogene. CDR3 length equals 18 residues. The CDR3 nucleotides read TGTGCAAGTCGCCCCGGGATCGAGGACAGGACTAGCACAGATACGCAGTATTTT. This gives the protein CASRPGIEDRTSTDTQYF.

The chain links TRBV7-2 to TRBJ2-5, with 13 bases fitting TRBD2. This CDR3 has 19 amino acids. CDR1 and CDR2 (germline): SGHTA, FQGNSA. Unmatched junction bases numbered 15, after V lost 2 bases and J lost 6 bases. The CDR3 nucleotides read TGTGCCAGCAGCTTACGCGAACTAGCGGGAGGGCCCTTCGGAAAGACCCAGTACTTC. This encodes CASSLRELAGGPFGKTQYF.